Listed here are 30 T cell receptor beta chains from one sample, sequenced in a study of blood T cell repertoires in COVID-19. Sequencing was performed with immunoSEQ multiplex PCR; in TCRdb, only in-frame clones are kept and a portion is missing. This table has 150,000 to 200,000 clones, 75% to 90% appearing once. The material sequenced was PBMCs or T cells enriched from blood (not recorded which). Receptor source: a woman between 18 and 29 years old who had recovered from COVID-19.

The chain has TRBV27 and TRBJ2-3; D is possibly TRBD1 (6 bases). The CDR3 spans 13 residues. Germline CDR1 reads MNHEY; CDR2 reads SMNVEV (reference sequence). Between the trimmed V and J ends, which lost 7 bases and 1 base, there was a span of 9 bases. In DNA, the CDR3 is TGTGCCAGCATCCGGACAGGCACAGATACGCAGTATTTT. It yields the protein CASIRTGTDTQYF.

The V gene is TRBV7-9, the J gene TRBJ1-1; TRBD1 matches 7 bases. The V gene's germline CDR1 is SEHNR and CDR2 FQNEAQ (reference sequence). CDR3 length: 14 residues. The ends lost 5 bases at V and 4 bases at J; junction bases unmatched: 7. The CDR3 DNA sequence: TGTGCCAGCAGCGGAAGAAACAGGGGCACTGAAGCTTTCTTT. As protein: CASSGRNRGTEAFF.

This CDR3 reads CASSFLTGVGGNTIYF. The CDR3 DNA is TGTGCCAGCAGTTTCCTGACAGGGGTTGGCGGAAACACCATATATTTT. The chain carries TRBV28 and TRBJ1-3; TRBD1 aligns across 8 bases. CDR1 and CDR2 from the germline V gene are MDHEN and SYDVKM. Trimming cost V 3 bases and J 4 bases; bases outside gene matches: 8. The length of the CDR3 is 16 residues.

The chain joins TRBV11-2 to TRBJ1-2; 9 positions agree with TRBD1. With V trimmed by 1 base and J by 9 bases, 9 bases remained unmatched. Germline values: CDR1 SGHAT, CDR2 FQNNGV. The CDR3 sequence is 15 residues long. The CDR3 DNA reads as TGTGCCAGCAGCTTAGTTTCGGGACAGGGCCGGCGCTACACCTTC. Its protein product is CASSLVSGQGRRYTF.

This chain links TRBV4-1 with TRBJ2-1, with D possibly matching TRBD1 (7 bases). The CDR3 length is 16 residues. Trimming cost V 1 base and J 4 bases, with 14 bases left between them. The germline V gene has CDR1 MGHRA and CDR2 YSYEKL. CDR3 in DNA: TGCGCCAGCAGCCAAGGGGTGGCAGGGGGGTACAATGAGCAGTTCTTC. This sequence encodes CASSQGVAGGYNEQFF.

This rearrangement joins TRBV28 to TRBJ1-2, with unresolved D. Germline V CDR1 and CDR2: MDHEN, SYDVKM. CDR3 length equals 11 residues. Trimming removed 8 bases at V and 1 base at J, with 5 bases between. The CDR3 nucleotides are TGTGCCAGCGAGGATAACTATGGCTACACCTTC. Residues: CASEDNYGYTF.

The chain uses TRBV6-5 and TRBJ2-3; tentative D call: TRBD1 (6 bases). CDR3 size: 13 residues. The ends were cut back, 6 bases at V and 2 bases at J, with 9 bases in the middle. Germline-derived CDR1 and CDR2 are MNHEY and SVGAGI. The CDR3, as DNA: TGTGCCAGCAGCCGGGACACCACAGATACGCAGTATTTT. Amino acids: CASSRDTTDTQYF.

Concerning this clone itself: The identical CDR3 is also encoded by other nucleotide sequences in the sample. The chain recombines TRBV7-8 with TRBJ2-3; 13 nucleotides agree with TRBD2. Germline loops: CDR1 SGHVS, CDR2 FQNEAQ. Unmatched junction bases numbered 4, after V lost 3 bases and J lost 4 bases. CDR3 length: 16 residues. As DNA, the CDR3 is TGTGCCAGCAGCTTCCGACTAGCGGGAGGCCCAGATACGCAGTATTTT. Translation gives CASSFRLAGGPDTQYF.

In its sample, this clone was seen a few times. V gene TRBV30 combines with J gene TRBJ2-7; TRBD2 might be the D (5 bases). Germline V gene sequence: CDR1 GTSNPN, CDR2 SVGIG (reference sequence). Trimming removed 0 bases from V and 6 bases from J, with 12 bases in between. This CDR3 is built from 13 residues. The CDR3 bases are TGTGCCTGGAGTGTTAGTGGGCGGGCCGAGCAGTACTTC. Translation: CAWSVSGRAEQYF.

The chain links TRBV28 to TRBJ2-7; 7 nucleotides line up with TRBD1. Germline V lookup: CDR1 MDHEN, CDR2 SYDVKM. The CDR3 totals 13 residues. V lost 3 bases to trimming and J lost 5 bases; unmatched junction nucleotides: 4. CDR3: CASSFNRGNEQYF. The CDR3 nucleotides read TGTGCCAGCAGTTTTAACAGGGGTAACGAGCAGTACTTC.

The chain has TRBV7-9 and TRBJ2-7, with a tentative D call TRBD2 (5 bases). The length of the CDR3 is 13 residues. Germline loops: CDR1 SEHNR, CDR2 FQNEAQ (reference sequence). Trimming removed 5 bases from V and 3 bases from J, with 11 bases in between. This CDR3 reads CASSPSAGYEQYF. The CDR3 DNA reads TGTGCCAGCAGCCCATCGGCGGGCTACGAGCAGTACTTC.

This clone appeared a single time. Here the CDR3 DNA reads TGTGCCAGCAGTAGAGACAGGGCTCAGGACTACACCTTC. Translated: CASSRDRAQDYTF. The chain has TRBV2 and TRBJ1-2, with TRBD1 matching over 7 bases. Per germline, CDR1 SNHLY and CDR2 FYNNEI. V lost 5 bases to trimming and J lost 10 bases; unmatched junction nucleotides: 10. CDR3 size: 13 residues.

This rearrangement joins TRBV7-2 to TRBJ2-1; 9 positions agree with TRBD2. Per germline, CDR1 SGHTA and CDR2 FQGNSA. The junction had 18 bases not matched to a gene; V was cut back by 5 bases and J by 7 bases. The CDR3 runs 18 residues. The CDR3 is CASSPSGSAGGPWNEQFF. In nucleotides, the CDR3 is TGTGCCAGCAGCCCCTCGGGGTCGGCGGGAGGGCCTTGGAATGAGCAGTTCTTC.

The V call is TRBV7-2, the J call TRBJ2-5, with TRBD2 identical over 11 bases. The V gene end was trimmed by 1 base and the J gene end by 4 bases; junction bases not matched to a gene: 11. The CDR3 has 18 amino acids. Germline assignment: CDR1 SGHTA and CDR2 FQGNSA. CDR3 DNA: TGTGCCAGCAGCTTAGTCGTAGCGGGAGGGCCTGTTGGAGAGACCCAGTACTTC. It encodes CASSLVVAGGPVGETQYF.

The chain uses TRBV5-3 and TRBJ2-5; TRBD2 might be the D (7 bases). TRBV5-3 is known as an ORF, though its function is uncertain. Trimming shortened V by 5 bases and J by 2 bases, and 22 bases separated the two germline ends. The CDR3 has 17 amino acids. The CDR3 loop reads CARSICLVGGGQETQYF. CDR3 DNA: TGTGCCAGAAGTATTTGTCTGGTAGGGGGAGGGCAAGAGACCCAGTACTTC.

The V and J genes are TRBV19 and TRBJ2-1, with a tentative D call TRBD2 (6 bases). The CDR3 contains 15 residues. CDR1 and CDR2 (germline): LNHDA, SQIVND (reference sequence). With 2 bases removed from V and 0 bases from J, the gap between germline ends came to 8 bases. The DNA of the CDR3 is TGTGCCAGTAGTATATCGACTAGCTCCTACAATGAGCAGTTCTTC. Its protein is CASSISTSSYNEQFF.

The chain is built from TRBV7-3 and TRBJ2-2; D might be TRBD2 (6 bases). Germline V CDR1 and CDR2: SGHTA, FQGTGA. Trimming stripped 4 bases from V and 1 base from J, with 10 bases between. The CDR3 consists of 15 residues. CDR3 bases: TGTGCCAGCAGCTCGCCCGGGAGGAACACCGGGGAGCTGTTTTTT. Protein product: CASSSPGRNTGELFF.

V is TRBV20-1 and J is TRBJ2-3, with D possibly matching TRBD2 (5 bases). The V gene's germline CDR1 is DFQATT and CDR2 SNEGSKA (reference sequence). The V end lost 6 bases, the J end lost 11 bases, and 15 bases lay between the germline ends. This CDR3 has 11 residues. CDR3 DNA sequence: TGCAGTGCCTGGACTGTGGGTGAGCAGTATTTT. Its translation: CSAWTVGEQYF.

The rearrangement links TRBV9 to TRBJ1-4, with D perhaps TRBD1 (6 bases). There are 16 residues in the CDR3. V dropped 4 bases and J dropped 1 base, with 14 bases sitting between them. Germline-derived CDR1 and CDR2 are SGDLS and YYNGEE. The CDR3 bases are TGTGCCAGCAGCCCAGGGGTGGGAAAAACTAATGAAAAACTGTTTTTT. Protein product: CASSPGVGKTNEKLFF.

This clone was seen only once. This chain connects TRBV19 to TRBJ2-1, with 8 positions matching TRBD1. CDR3 length: 16 amino acids. CDR1 is LNHDA, CDR2 SQIVND, per germline (reference sequence). Trimming removed 3 bases from V and 6 bases from J; junction bases left unmatched: 10. CDR3 nucleotide sequence: TGTGCCAGTAGTATTGGAACCGGGACAGGTGGCAATGAGCAGTTCTTC. Encoded protein: CASSIGTGTGGNEQFF.

The gene calls are TRBV6-5 and TRBJ2-5, with 7 bases that match TRBD2. Germline V CDR1 and CDR2: MNHEY, SVGAGI. This CDR3 has 14 residues. Trimming removed 11 bases from V and 2 bases from J; junction bases left unmatched: 11. The CDR3 DNA sequence: TGTGCCCTTTGGGGTAGCGGGTTTCAAGAGACCCAGTACTTC. Translating it yields CALWGSGFQETQYF.

The chain recombines TRBV11-3 with TRBJ2-1; 8 bases are a match to TRBD2. The CDR3 is 15 amino acids. Unmatched junction bases numbered 3, after V lost 2 bases and J lost 3 bases. CDR1 is SGHNT, CDR2 YENEEA, per germline. CDR3 in DNA: TGTGCCAGCAGCTTACTAGCGGGCCTCTACAATGAGCAGTTCTTC. It is translated as CASSLLAGLYNEQFF.

The V call is TRBV4-1, the J call TRBJ2-3; the match to TRBD1 covers 10 bases. J gave up 5 bases and V 5 bases, and 7 bases lay outside the gene matches. The CDR3 contains 15 residues. Germline V gene data show CDR1 as MGHRA and CDR2 as YSYEKL. CDR3 bases: TGCGCCAGCAGCTACCCGGGACAGGGGAGAGATACGCAGTATTTT. As protein: CASSYPGQGRDTQYF.

V gene TRBV15 combines with J gene TRBJ1-1, with TRBD1 identical over 8 bases. The germline V gene encodes CDR1 LNHNV and CDR2 YYDKDF (reference sequence). J lost 5 bases, V lost 7 bases, and 6 bases had no gene match. The CDR3 is 13 amino acids. This CDR3 is CATKADRETEAFF. In DNA, the CDR3 is TGTGCCACCAAAGCGGACAGGGAGACTGAAGCTTTCTTT.

The J gene is TRBJ2-7, the V gene TRBV2, with TRBD2 matching 13 bases. CDR3 size: 14 residues. Germline assignment: CDR1 SNHLY and CDR2 FYNNEI. The J segment lost 7 bases and the V segment lost 9 bases, leaving 9 bases of the junction unmatched. The DNA for the CDR3 is TGTGCCAGGAGACGGACTAGCGGGAGAGAAGAGCAGTACTTC. As protein: CARRRTSGREEQYF.

This chain links TRBV3-1 (or the pseudogene TRBV3-2) with TRBJ1-5; D might be TRBD1 (5 bases). The CDR3 runs 21 residues. CDR1 and CDR2 from the germline V gene are LGHDT and YNNKEL (reference sequence). V was cut by 0 bases and J by 5 bases, with 29 bases left in between. The CDR3 reads CASSQDGTTWGRAGNYQPQHF. CDR3 in DNA: TGTGCCAGCAGCCAAGATGGTACAACCTGGGGCAGGGCGGGAAATTATCAGCCCCAGCATTTT.

The rearrangement joins TRBV15 to TRBJ2-7, with TRBD2 matching 8 bases. V lost 0 bases, J lost 1 base, and 2 bases stayed unmatched. Germline values: CDR1 LNHNV, CDR2 YYDKDF (reference sequence). The CDR3 is 15 residues long. The CDR3 region has the DNA TGTGCCACCAGCAGAGATACTAGCGGATCCTACGAGCAGTACTTC. Residues: CATSRDTSGSYEQYF.

J is TRBJ2-7 and V is TRBV28; D is uncertain. The CDR3 sequence is 14 residues long. CDR1 and CDR2 (germline): MDHEN, SYDVKM. Trimming cost V 7 bases and J 3 bases, with 16 bases left between them. CDR3 nucleotide sequence: TGTGCCAGCAACCCTCGGGTAAAGAACTACGAGCAGTACTTC. Translation: CASNPRVKNYEQYF. The whole variable domain, filled in from reference TRBV28 and TRBJ2-7, reads DVKVTQSSRYLVKRTGEKVFLECVQDMDHENMFWYRQDPGLGLRLIYFSYDVKMKEKGDIPEGYSVSREKKERFSLILESASTNQTSMYLCASNPRVKNYEQYFGPGTRLTVT.

The V gene is TRBV20-1, the J gene TRBJ2-2; D might be TRBD1 (6 bases). CDR3 length: 14 amino acids. Germline loops: CDR1 DFQATT, CDR2 SNEGSKA (reference sequence). Trimming shortened V by 3 bases and J by 4 bases, and 12 bases separated the two germline ends. The CDR3 nucleotides read TGCAGTGCTAGTTCAGGACAGATCACCGGGGAGCTGTTTTTT. Protein sequence: CSASSGQITGELFF.

This clone was seen just once. The CDR3 loop is CASSAPGQGIYEQYF. In nucleotides, the CDR3 is TGTGCCAGCAGCGCGCCGGGACAGGGGATTTACGAGCAGTACTTC. V is TRBV7-9 and J is TRBJ2-7; TRBD1 matches 10 bases. V lost 5 bases to trimming and J lost 4 bases; unmatched junction nucleotides: 8. The germline gives CDR1 SEHNR, CDR2 FQNEAQ (reference sequence). CDR3 length equals 15 residues.